Following are 27 T cell receptor beta chains from one sample sequenced in a study of shared clonotypes between healthy human individuals. TCRdb's copy holds only in-frame clones and misses some; the assay was immunoSEQ multiplex PCR. Here the sample spans about 2.4 million clones, 93% being singletons. Source material: naive CD4+ T cells from PBMCs. Stated subset: CD45RA+ positively selected. These receptors all come from a man younger than 35 in good health. Some clones in this sample may be carry-over from other donors' samples.

This clone was seen once. The J gene is TRBJ2-1, the V gene TRBV5-1; 12 bases agree with TRBD1. This CDR3 is 15 amino acids long. Germline lookup yields CDR1 SGHRS and CDR2 YFSETQ. The J segment lost 6 bases and the V segment lost 4 bases, leaving 5 bases of the junction unmatched. CDR3 sequence: CASSPGDRGPNEQFF. The CDR3 DNA follows: TGCGCCAGCAGCCCTGGGGACAGGGGGCCCAATGAGCAGTTCTTC.

J is TRBJ2-4 and V is TRBV5-6, with 7 bases identical to TRBD1. The CDR3 extends over 14 amino acids. Germline CDR1 and CDR2: SGHDT and YYEEEE. V shed 4 bases, J shed 2 bases, and the junction held 3 bases outside the gene matches. The CDR3 DNA is TGTGCCAGCAGCCCAGGGGGTCCCAAAAACATTCAGTACTTC. Translating gives CASSPGGPKNIQYF.

V usage is TRBV28 and J usage is TRBJ1-3; tentative D call: TRBD1 (5 bases). Germline-derived CDR1 and CDR2 are MDHEN and SYDVKM. The CDR3 extends over 15 amino acids. V lost 3 bases, J lost 4 bases, and 13 bases lay in between. This CDR3 reads CASSLTGARGNTIYF. The CDR3 region has the DNA TGTGCCAGCAGTTTGACCGGGGCGCGAGGAAACACCATATATTTT.

The chain has TRBV7-2 and TRBJ1-1; 7 bases line up with TRBD1. This CDR3 has 18 amino acids. The germline V gene has CDR1 SGHTA and CDR2 FQGNSA. After removal of 1 base from V and 2 bases from J, the junction contained 13 bases not matched to a gene. Here the CDR3 reads CASSLGSPGGFKNTEAFF. The DNA of the CDR3 is TGTGCCAGCAGCTTAGGATCCCCAGGGGGTTTTAAAAACACTGAAGCTTTCTTT.

The chain has TRBV15 and TRBJ2-1, with 14 nucleotides matching TRBD2. The CDR3 has 19 residues. Germline assignment: CDR1 LNHNV and CDR2 YYDKDF (reference sequence). V gave up 2 bases and J gave up 4 bases; unmatched junction bases: 10. The CDR3: CATSRTGTSGRVGYNEQFF. The CDR3 bases are TGTGCCACCAGCAGAACCGGGACTAGCGGGAGAGTAGGTTACAATGAGCAGTTCTTC.

The chain is built from TRBV10-3 and TRBJ1-1, with a weak D call TRBD1 (5 bases). With 0 bases removed from V and 4 bases from J, the gap between germline ends came to 12 bases. Per germline, CDR1 ENHRY and CDR2 SYGVKD. The length of the CDR3 is 15 residues. The CDR3 nucleotides are TGTGCCATCAGTGAGTCGATCGACAGTGGCACTGAAGCTTTCTTT. Its protein product is CAISESIDSGTEAFF.

The chain couples TRBV7-2 to TRBJ2-7, with TRBD1 identical over 9 bases. V lost 3 bases and J lost 4; bases outside the gene matches: 7. Looked up from germline, CDR1 is SGHTA and CDR2 is FQGNSA. CDR3 length: 15 amino acids. CDR3 region: CASSFTGTGRYEQYF. For the CDR3, the DNA is TGTGCCAGCAGCTTTACCGGGACAGGGAGGTACGAGCAGTACTTC. Full variable domain (remainder filled in from reference TRBV7-2 and TRBJ2-7): GAGVSQSPSNKVTEKGKDVELRCDPISGHTALYWYRQSLGQGLEFLIYFQGNSAPDKSGLPSDRFSAERTGGSVSTLTIQRTQQEDSAVYLCASSFTGTGRYEQYFGPGTRLTVT.

The V call is TRBV7-2, the J call TRBJ2-1; 7 nucleotides match TRBD2. The germline V gene encodes CDR1 SGHTA and CDR2 FQGNSA. J lost 6 bases, V lost 2 bases, and 16 bases had no gene match. The CDR3 is 18 amino acids. The CDR3: CASSLRVGGPHTPNEQFF. As DNA, the CDR3 is TGTGCCAGCAGCTTACGGGTGGGAGGGCCTCATACCCCCAATGAGCAGTTCTTC.

V gene TRBV2 combines with J gene TRBJ1-2, with TRBD1 identical over 8 bases. J gave up 8 bases and V 2 bases, and 7 bases lay outside the gene matches. There are 14 residues in the CDR3. Germline V gene sequence: CDR1 SNHLY, CDR2 FYNNEI. The CDR3 bases are TGTGCCAGCAGTGAAACAGGGGGAGGGCGCGGCTACACCTTC. Protein sequence: CASSETGGGRGYTF.

Details on this clone: Other DNA variants within this sample encode the same CDR3. The J gene is TRBJ1-5, the V gene TRBV19, with D unclear. CDR3 length: 13 residues. The germline CDR1 and CDR2 sequences are LNHDA and SQIVND (reference sequence). V was clipped by 3 bases and J by 4 bases, with 7 bases between them. The CDR3, as DNA: TGTGCCAGTAGTATGGCGGGAAATCAGCCCCAGCATTTT. Protein sequence: CASSMAGNQPQHF.

The chain joins TRBV5-4 to TRBJ2-1; D gene ambiguous. This CDR3 comprises 16 residues. Looked up from germline, CDR1 is SGHNT and CDR2 is YYREEE (reference sequence). Trimming removed 2 bases from V and 3 bases from J, with 15 bases in between. DNA for the CDR3: TGTGCCAGCAGCTTCCGACGGCTGGAAGGCTACAATGAGCAGTTCTTC. Its translation is CASSFRRLEGYNEQFF.

The chain carries TRBV20-1 and TRBJ1-1; D unresolved. The CDR3 contains 11 residues. CDR1 and CDR2 from the germline V gene are DFQATT and SNEGSKA (reference sequence). V was pared by 2 bases and J by 4 bases, with 5 bases between. The CDR3 DNA reads as TGCAGTGCTAGACTGAGCACTGAAGCTTTCTTT. Amino acid sequence: CSARLSTEAFF.

This chain links TRBV7-6 with TRBJ2-4; 7 nucleotides agree with TRBD2. Looked up from germline, CDR1 is SGHVS and CDR2 is FNYEAQ. J was trimmed by 10 bases and V by 3 bases; bases with no gene match: 3. The CDR3 has 12 amino acids. The CDR3 DNA follows: TGTGCCAGCAGCTTGCCTAGCGGTATTCAGTACTTC. As protein: CASSLPSGIQYF.

The V gene is TRBV6-5, the J gene TRBJ1-3, with TRBD1 as a possible D gene (6 bases). Between the trimmed V and J ends, which lost 6 bases and 7 bases, there was a span of 19 bases. The CDR3 loop spans 15 amino acids. Germline loops: CDR1 MNHEY, CDR2 SVGAGI. The CDR3 bases are TGTGCCAGCAGACGTAAGGGGGGAACGGGGAACACCATATATTTT. Its translation is CASRRKGGTGNTIYF.

The chain couples TRBV5-5 to TRBJ1-3, with 9 positions matching TRBD1. The CDR3 totals 15 residues. CDR1 is SGHKS and CDR2 is YYEKEE in the germline V gene (reference sequence). V gave up 4 bases and J gave up 7 bases; unmatched junction bases: 9. The CDR3 reads CASSTLTTGGNTIYF. The CDR3 coding sequence is TGTGCCAGCAGCACCCTGACGACAGGGGGGAACACCATATATTTT. The variable domain in full, completed from reference TRBV5-5 and TRBJ1-3, reads DAGVTQSPTHLIKTRGQQVTLRCSPISGHKSVSWYQQVLGQGPQFIFQYYEKEERGRGNFPDRFSARQFPNYSSELNVNALLLGDSALYLCASSTLTTGGNTIYFGEGSWLTVV.

The V gene is TRBV7-2, the J gene TRBJ1-1; a possible D gene is TRBD1 (5 bases). Trimming stripped 1 base from V and 2 bases from J, with 8 bases between. In germline, CDR1 is SGHTA, CDR2 FQGNSA. This CDR3 region has 14 residues. Here the CDR3 reads CASSLDRLNTEAFF. The CDR3 DNA follows: TGTGCCAGCAGCTTAGACAGGCTTAACACTGAAGCTTTCTTT.

This clone was observed a single time. The rearrangement uses TRBV7-2 and TRBJ2-7; no clear D. Germline V CDR1 and CDR2: SGHTA, FQGNSA. V lost 1 base and J 2 bases, leaving 15 bases between the germline ends. The CDR3 is 16 residues long. CDR3 region: CASSLVVAQFTYEQYF. CDR3 bases: TGTGCCAGCAGCTTAGTAGTGGCACAGTTCACCTACGAGCAGTACTTC.

The chain recombines TRBV27 with TRBJ2-1; 8 nucleotides align to TRBD2. The J segment lost 9 bases and the V segment lost 9 bases, leaving 16 bases of the junction unmatched. Germline V gene data show CDR1 as MNHEY and CDR2 as SMNVEV (reference sequence). The CDR3 has 15 amino acids. This CDR3 reads CASYRVAGLGGEQFF. The CDR3 DNA reads as TGTGCCAGTTACAGGGTGGCGGGACTAGGAGGTGAGCAGTTCTTC.

The chain carries TRBV7-9 and TRBJ2-7; possibly TRBD2 for D (5 bases). V gave up 6 bases and J gave up 3 bases, with 18 bases separating them. Germline V gives CDR1 SEHNR, CDR2 FQNEAQ (reference sequence). This CDR3 has 15 amino acids. The CDR3 sequence is CASSPNVGVDYEQYF. CDR3 coding DNA: TGTGCCAGCAGTCCCAACGTGGGAGTGGACTACGAGCAGTACTTC.

The DNA of the CDR3 is TGTGCCAGCAGTCGGGACGGGGACTATGGCTACACCTTC. Residues: CASSRDGDYGYTF. V gene TRBV6-5 combines with J gene TRBJ1-2; possible D gene TRBD1, 5 bases. The CDR3 has 13 residues. Per germline, CDR1 MNHEY and CDR2 SVGAGI. V gave up 5 bases and J gave up 3 bases, with 10 bases separating them.

The gene calls are TRBV4-1 and TRBJ2-5; 9 nucleotides match TRBD2. Losses at the gene ends were 0 bases for V and 5 bases for J; bases not matched to a gene: 10. Germline values: CDR1 MGHRA, CDR2 YSYEKL. The CDR3 has 17 residues. The CDR3 loop is CASSQDSREGYGETQYF. CDR3 DNA sequence: TGCGCCAGCAGCCAAGATTCGCGGGAGGGGTACGGGGAGACCCAGTACTTC.

The rearrangement uses TRBV28 and TRBJ1-5; 7 positions match TRBD1. V shed 4 bases, J shed 9 bases, and the junction held 9 bases outside the gene matches. CDR3 length equals 14 residues. Germline V gene lookup returns CDR1 MDHEN and CDR2 SYDVKM. CDR3: CASSSRQNRGPQHF. CDR3 sequence (DNA): TGTGCCAGCAGTTCTCGACAGAACAGGGGGCCCCAGCATTTT.

The chain has TRBV28 and TRBJ2-7; weak D call: TRBD2 (5 bases). The CDR3 contains 12 residues. CDR1 is MDHEN and CDR2 is SYDVKM in the germline V gene. Here the CDR3 DNA reads TGTTCGGTGGGGAGTCGGGCCGGCGAGCAGTACTTC. Translating it yields CSVGSRAGEQYF.

The chain joins TRBV4-3 to TRBJ1-1, with TRBD1 matching 8 bases. Germline V gives CDR1 LGHNA, CDR2 YSLEER. V was pared by 6 bases and J by 0 bases, with 6 bases of the junction left unmatched. The CDR3 loop spans 15 amino acids. The CDR3 loop reads CASRRQGAMNTEAFF. The CDR3, as DNA: TGCGCCAGCAGGCGGCAGGGGGCTATGAACACTGAAGCTTTCTTT.

The rearrangement links TRBV5-1 to TRBJ1-2, with TRBD1 matching 7 bases. CDR1 is SGHRS, CDR2 YFSETQ, per germline. Unmatched junction bases numbered 5, after V lost 4 bases and J lost 2 bases. This CDR3 spans 14 amino acids. CDR3 in DNA: TGCGCCAGCAGCCCCGGACAGGCGAACTATGGCTACACCTTC. Residues: CASSPGQANYGYTF. The entire variable domain, with the rest obtained from reference TRBV5-1 and TRBJ1-2, is as follows: KAGVTQTPRYLIKTRGQQVTLSCSPISGHRSVSWYQQTPGQGLQFLFEYFSETQRNKGNFPGRFSGRQFSNSRSEMNVSTLELGDSALYLCASSPGQANYGYTFGSGTRLTVV.

The chain links TRBV27 to TRBJ2-2, with D possibly matching TRBD2 (5 bases). This CDR3 is built from 15 residues. Trimming pared 8 bases from V and 0 bases from J, leaving 13 bases between. Germline loops: CDR1 MNHEY, CDR2 SMNVEV (reference sequence). The CDR3 is CASGPDFTNTGELFF. CDR3 DNA sequence: TGTGCCAGCGGGCCGGACTTTACGAACACCGGGGAGCTGTTTTTT.

Turning to this clone: Distinct nucleotide sequences in the sample also encode this CDR3. The CDR3 coding sequence is TGTGCCAGCAGTAGGACTAGCGGGAGAACCGGGGAGCTGTTTTTT. Translation gives CASSRTSGRTGELFF. The chain links TRBV28 to TRBJ2-2, with 13 bases aligning to TRBD2. Germline trimming cut 5 bases from V and 5 bases from J; bases unmatched to any gene: 2. The CDR3 is 15 amino acids. Germline-derived CDR1 and CDR2 are MDHEN and SYDVKM.